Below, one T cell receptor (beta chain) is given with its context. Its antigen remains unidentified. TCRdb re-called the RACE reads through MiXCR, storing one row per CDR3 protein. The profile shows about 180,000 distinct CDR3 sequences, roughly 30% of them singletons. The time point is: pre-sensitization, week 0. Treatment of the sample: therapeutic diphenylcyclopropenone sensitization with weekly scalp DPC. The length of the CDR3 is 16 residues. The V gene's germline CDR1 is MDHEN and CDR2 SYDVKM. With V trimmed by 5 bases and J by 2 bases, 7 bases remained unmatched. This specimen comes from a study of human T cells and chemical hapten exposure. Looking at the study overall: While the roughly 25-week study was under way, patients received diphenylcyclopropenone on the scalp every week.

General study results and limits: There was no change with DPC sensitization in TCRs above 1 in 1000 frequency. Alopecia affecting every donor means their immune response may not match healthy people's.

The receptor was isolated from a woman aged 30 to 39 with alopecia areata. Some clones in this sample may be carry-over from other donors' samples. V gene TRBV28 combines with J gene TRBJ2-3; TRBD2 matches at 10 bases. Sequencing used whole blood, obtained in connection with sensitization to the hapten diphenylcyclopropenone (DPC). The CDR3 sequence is CASSLGLAVNTDTQYF. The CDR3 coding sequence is TGTGCCAGCAGTCTAGGACTAGCGGTAAACACAGATACGCAGTATTTT.